This T cell receptor beta chain comes out of a study of cytomegalovirus exposure and HLA in healthy donors. Study results and limitations: From TCR beta sequences, most subjects' HLA-A and HLA-B alleles were reportedly predicted accurately. Among CMV-associated TCR beta chains, most appeared HLA-restricted in a later analysis.

Concerning this clone itself: What it recognizes is unknown.

V shed 6 bases and J 4 bases; nucleotides not matched to a gene: 5. The CDR3 length is 13 residues. Germline loops: CDR1 SGHTA, CDR2 FQGTGA. The PCR was carried out with 60 Vbeta primers and 13 Jbeta primers. Clones were sequenced by immunoSEQ multiplex PCR, and TCRdb holds only the in-frame ones, with some missing. The table has approximately 190,000 clones, around 84% seen once. This TCR was recovered from a man in his forties in good health and CMV-seropositive. The sequencing sample was made of PBMCs. The chain recombines TRBV7-3 with TRBJ1-1, with 7 bases identical to TRBD1. For the CDR3, the DNA is TGTGCCAGCAGGAAAACAGGGGTCACTGAAGCTTTCTTT. Translated: CASRKTGVTEAFF. The full variable domain, with the rest looked up from reference TRBV7-3 and TRBJ1-1, is GAGVSQTPSNKVTEKGKYVELRCDPISGHTALYWYRQSLGQGPEFLIYFQGTGAADDSGLPNDRFFAVRPEGSVSTLKIQRTERGDSAVYLCASRKTGVTEAFFGQGTRLTVV.